Sequencing of this TCR beta chain was carried out in a study of blood T cell repertoires in COVID-19 (TCRdb year 2020). About the full investigation: The collaborator samples originated in the United States, Italy and Spain and spanned the acute and convalescent phases of COVID-19. The material from the prospective study consisted of cDNA or gDNA derived from T cells, B-cell-depleted T cells, or PBMCs. Deeply sampled blood TCRbeta repertoires from subjects exposed to, actively infected with, or recovered from COVID-19 were included in the dataset. The repertoires were released in a freely available public database meant as a resource for research on the immune response to SARS-CoV-2. The samples were drawn from two sources: the first 160 participants of the ongoing ImmuneRACE study, and some 1,300 subjects contributed by 6 global collaborators. Sample metadata almost always included a de-identified subject ID, COVID-19 status, age in years and sex. HLA class I and class II types, where available, came from metadata supplied by the sample provider rather than from assay-based typing.

The research as a whole found: The quantity of clinical and demographic metadata differed by source and by participant and was supplied without curation.

One collaborating source in Seattle enrolled patients during active infection and followed them longitudinally through the course of disease. Whole blood was collected in K2EDTA tubes by collaborating institutions according to the institutions' own protocols. Collaborator samples were shipped for TCRbeta analysis as frozen whole blood, isolated PBMCs, or DNA extracted from either sample type. TCRbeta CDR3 regions were amplified from genomic DNA by means of the immunoSEQ Assay, a bias-controlled multiplex PCR. Regarding the original processing steps: The number of nucleated cells in each sample was estimated from the amplification of reference gene primers within the assay. Sequence reads were collapsed and filtered to measure the absolute abundance of every unique TCRbeta CDR3 rearrangement. For each sample, productive Simpson clonality was calculated as the square root of Simpson's diversity index over productive rearrangements. TCRdb provides this immuneACCESS table in a form limited to in-frame rearrangements. Some clones are lacking; in checked studies, under half of them reflect an unresolved V gene, and why the rest are absent is not known. V and J calls plus clone size are reproduced from that table; the DNA served to infer D and trimming. Recorded for this sample are around 71,000 clones; 75% to 85% of them occurred a single time. The ten largest make up around 7% of the sample.

Notes on this clone: What antigen it recognizes has not been identified. It has no much larger one-base neighbor in the sample; base qualities were not kept.

Source material: peripheral blood. The TCR was taken from a man aged 25-45 years with COVID-19, enrolled during active disease.

The CDR3 protein: CAISESRTGGGDGYTF. The DNA sequence is TGTGCCATCAGTGAGTCTCGGACAGGGGGCGGGGATGGCTACACCTTC. This chain is built from TRBV10-3 and TRBJ1-2; the junction holds 11 bases that match TRBD1. The CDR3 covers 16 residues, taking in both the cysteine and the phenylalanine. The DNA shown is the 48-base CDR3, in frame from base 1. The germline V gene specifies ENHRY as CDR1 and SYGVKD as CDR2. Trimming removed 0 bases from V and 6 bases from J; the gene matches leave 6 bases unexplained.